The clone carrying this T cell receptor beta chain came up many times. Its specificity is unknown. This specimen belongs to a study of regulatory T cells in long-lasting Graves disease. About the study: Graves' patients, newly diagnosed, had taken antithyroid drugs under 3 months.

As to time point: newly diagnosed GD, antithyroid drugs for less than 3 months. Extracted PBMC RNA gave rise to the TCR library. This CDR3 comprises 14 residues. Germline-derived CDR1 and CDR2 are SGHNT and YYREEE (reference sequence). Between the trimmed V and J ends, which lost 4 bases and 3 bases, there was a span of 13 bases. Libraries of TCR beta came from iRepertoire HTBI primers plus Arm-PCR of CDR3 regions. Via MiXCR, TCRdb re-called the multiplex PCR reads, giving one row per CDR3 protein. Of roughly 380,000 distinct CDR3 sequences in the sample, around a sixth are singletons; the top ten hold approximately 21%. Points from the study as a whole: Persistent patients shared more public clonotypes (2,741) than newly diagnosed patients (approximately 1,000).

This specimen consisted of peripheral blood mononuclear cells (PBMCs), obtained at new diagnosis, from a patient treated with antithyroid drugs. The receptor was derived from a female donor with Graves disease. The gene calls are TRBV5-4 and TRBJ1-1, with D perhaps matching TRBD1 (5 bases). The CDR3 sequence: CASSGAGTYTEAFF. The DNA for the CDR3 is TGTGCCAGCAGCGGGGCCGGGACGTACACTGAAGCTTTCTTT.